The next 20 T cell receptor beta chains were all read from a single sample in a study of PD-1 blockade in mismatch repair-deficient tumors. Method: immunoSEQ multiplex PCR; TCRdb's copy keeps in-frame clones and lacks some. Of tens of thousands of clones detected, roughly 80% appear once; the ten largest clones hold 5% to 6.5%. The sample in question was peripheral blood, obtained 44 weeks after starting pembrolizumab. These TCRs come from an adult with mismatch repair-deficient cancer.

The chain combines TRBV5-4 with TRBJ1-3; possibly TRBD1 for D (6 bases). The CDR3 consists of 16 residues. CDR1 SGHNT and CDR2 YYREEE come from the germline V gene (reference sequence). Deletions cut 2 bases from V and 1 base from J, with 13 bases between. In nucleotides, the CDR3 is TGTGCCAGCAGCTTCAATACAGGGCGATCTGGAAACACCATATATTTT. Its translation: CASSFNTGRSGNTIYF.

This sequence joins TRBV5-5 and TRBJ1-5; D gene uncertain. The CDR3 length is 16 residues. Trimming left V 3 bases short and J 2 bases short, with 15 bases between. CDR1 and CDR2 from the germline V gene are SGHKS and YYEKEE (reference sequence). The CDR3 DNA is TGTGCCAGCAGCTGGGGTCTAAGGGAGGGCAATCAGCCCCAGCATTTT. Protein: CASSWGLREGNQPQHF. The whole variable domain, filled in from reference TRBV5-5 and TRBJ1-5, reads DAGVTQSPTHLIKTRGQQVTLRCSPISGHKSVSWYQQVLGQGPQFIFQYYEKEERGRGNFPDRFSARQFPNYSSELNVNALLLGDSALYLCASSWGLREGNQPQHFGDGTRLSIL.

The chain is built from TRBV10-3 and TRBJ2-7, with 8 nucleotides matching TRBD2. The CDR3 totals 16 residues. Germline V gene sequence: CDR1 ENHRY, CDR2 SYGVKD. V was clipped by 0 bases and J by 5 bases; unmatched bases: 9. The CDR3 nucleotides are TGTGCCATCAGTGAGTCCTCCAGCGGGAGAGTCCACGAGCAGTACTTC. Residues: CAISESSSGRVHEQYF.

The chain recombines TRBV13 with TRBJ1-4; 11 nucleotides match TRBD1. Trimming removed 5 bases from V and 7 bases from J; junction bases left unmatched: 6. CDR1 PRHDT and CDR2 FYEKMQ come from the germline V gene (reference sequence). The CDR3 sequence is 15 residues long. CDR3 coding DNA: TGTGCCAGCAGCGCGGGACAGGGGGGGGTTGAAAAACTGTTTTTT. Translating it yields CASSAGQGGVEKLFF.

The rearrangement joins TRBV10-1 to TRBJ2-3; 7 bases are a match to TRBD2. CDR3 size: 18 residues. Germline assignment: CDR1 WNHNN and CDR2 SYGVQD (reference sequence). The V gene end was trimmed by 6 bases and the J gene end by 6 bases; junction bases not matched to a gene: 21. This chain's CDR3 is CASSPGWGGSSALDTQYF. In nucleotides, the CDR3 is TGCGCCAGCAGCCCCGGATGGGGCGGGAGCTCTGCTTTGGATACGCAGTATTTT.

J is TRBJ2-3 and V is TRBV29-1, with 7 bases matching TRBD1. Germline V gene data show CDR1 as SQVTM and CDR2 as ANQGSEA. The CDR3 covers 15 residues. V was clipped by 0 bases and J by 2 bases; unmatched bases: 5. This CDR3 reads CSVEERGQPTDTQYF. The CDR3 nucleotides read TGCAGCGTTGAAGAAAGGGGACAGCCCACAGATACGCAGTATTTT.

The rearrangement joins TRBV5-4 to TRBJ2-3; a possible D gene is TRBD2 (6 bases). The CDR3 spans 16 residues. V lost 0 bases and J lost 1, with 12 bases in between. Germline V CDR1 and CDR2: SGHNT, YYREEE (reference sequence). The DNA for the CDR3 is TGTGCCAGCAGCTTGGTCCGGGAGTGGGGCACAGATACGCAGTATTTT. It specifies CASSLVREWGTDTQYF.

The V gene is TRBV7-8, the J gene TRBJ2-7, with D maybe TRBD2 (6 bases). The V end lost 3 bases, the J end lost 0 bases, and 9 bases lay between the germline ends. Germline CDR1 and CDR2: SGHVS and FQNEAQ. CDR3 length: 14 residues. The CDR3 bases are TGTGCCAGCAGCTTTAGCGGCAGCTCCTACGAGCAGTACTTC. Protein sequence: CASSFSGSSYEQYF.

Only a few counts were recorded for this clone. The V call is TRBV14, the J call TRBJ2-1; 13 bases line up with TRBD2. Per the germline V gene, CDR1 is SGHDN and CDR2 is FVKESK. The CDR3 totals 18 residues. V lost 1 base and J lost 3; bases outside the gene matches: 6. The CDR3 loop is CASSQGRTSGSGYNEQFF. CDR3 nucleotides: TGTGCCAGCAGCCAAGGTCGGACTAGCGGGAGTGGCTACAATGAGCAGTTCTTC.

This clone was observed a single time. The chain links TRBV19 to TRBJ1-1; D unresolved. The V gene lost 5 bases and the J gene lost 0 bases, with 16 bases spanning the gap. The germline V gene encodes CDR1 LNHDA and CDR2 SQIVND (reference sequence). This CDR3 has 16 residues. Here the CDR3 DNA reads TGTGCCAGTAGTCCCCGAATCGGGAAAATGAACACTGAAGCTTTCTTT. Translation: CASSPRIGKMNTEAFF.

The V gene is TRBV7-9, the J gene TRBJ2-1; D remains unclear. This CDR3 region has 13 residues. The germline V gene encodes CDR1 SEHNR and CDR2 FQNEAQ (reference sequence). V lost 2 bases, J lost 4 bases, and 6 bases lay in between. The CDR3 is CASSLSWYNEQFF. CDR3 coding DNA: TGTGCCAGCAGCTTAAGTTGGTACAATGAGCAGTTCTTC.

The chain recombines TRBV5-4 with TRBJ1-4; D call uncertain. Germline V gene data show CDR1 as SGHNT and CDR2 as YYREEE (reference sequence). Trimming stripped 1 base from V and 7 bases from J, with 17 bases between. The CDR3 covers 16 residues. The CDR3 nucleotides read TGTGCCAGCAGCTTGCGTAGCCCCGGGTTGGCTGAAAAACTGTTTTTT. This gives the protein CASSLRSPGLAEKLFF.

In DNA form, the CDR3 reads TGTGCCAGTAGTAGAGGACAGGTTTTAGATCAGCCCCAGCATTTT. This translates into CASSRGQVLDQPQHF. The rearrangement uses TRBV19 and TRBJ1-5; 7 nucleotides align to TRBD1. In germline, CDR1 is LNHDA, CDR2 SQIVND (reference sequence). J was trimmed by 5 bases and V by 4 bases; bases with no gene match: 8. The CDR3 loop spans 15 amino acids. Variable domain in full (rest from reference TRBV19 and TRBJ1-5): DGGITQSPKYLFRKEGQNVTLSCEQNLNHDAMYWYRQDPGQGLRLIYYSQIVNDFQKGDIAEGYSVSREKKESFPLTVTSAQKNPTAFYLCASSRGQVLDQPQHFGDGTRLSIL.

The chain combines TRBV11-3 with TRBJ2-1; 12 positions agree with TRBD2. V lost 5 bases, J lost 8 bases, and 10 bases stayed unmatched. Germline CDR1 is SGHNT and CDR2 is YENEEA. The length of the CDR3 is 16 residues. CDR3 nucleotide sequence: TGTGCCAGCAGCCTACCGGGGACTAGCGGGCGGGATGAGCAGTTCTTC. It encodes CASSLPGTSGRDEQFF.

V and J are TRBV11-2 and TRBJ1-5; D unresolved. Looked up from germline, CDR1 is SGHAT and CDR2 is FQNNGV. The CDR3 has 15 residues. Trimming removed 5 bases at V and 3 bases at J, with 14 bases between. CDR3 amino acids: CASSPRAGFNQPQHF. The DNA for the CDR3 is TGTGCCAGCAGCCCAAGGGCGGGTTTCAATCAGCCCCAGCATTTT.

The chain combines TRBV6-1 with TRBJ2-2; TRBD2 matches 8 bases. The CDR3 extends over 15 amino acids. Per germline, CDR1 MNHNS and CDR2 SASEGT. V shed 4 bases and J 2 bases; nucleotides not matched to a gene: 3. The CDR3 bases are TGTGCCAGCAGTGCGGGAGGGTTAAACACCGGGGAGCTGTTTTTT. It is translated as CASSAGGLNTGELFF.

This CDR3 reads CASIEGRGFGNEKLFF. The CDR3 bases are TGTGCCAGTATTGAAGGCAGGGGTTTTGGTAATGAAAAACTGTTTTTT. This chain links TRBV19 with TRBJ1-4, with D maybe TRBD1 (6 bases). Germline CDR1 is LNHDA and CDR2 is SQIVND (reference sequence). V gave up 7 bases and J gave up 4 bases, with 19 bases separating them. There are 16 residues in the CDR3. The full variable domain, its missing parts supplied by reference TRBV19 and TRBJ1-4, is DGGITQSPKYLFRKEGQNVTLSCEQNLNHDAMYWYRQDPGQGLRLIYYSQIVNDFQKGDIAEGYSVSREKKESFPLTVTSAQKNPTAFYLCASIEGRGFGNEKLFFGSGTQLSVL.

CDR3 DNA sequence: TGTGCCAGCAGCCTTCTCGCCTCCTACAATGAGCAGTTCTTC. Translating gives CASSLLASYNEQFF. The chain recombines TRBV27 with TRBJ2-1, with D hard to call. Germline assignment: CDR1 MNHEY and CDR2 SMNVEV (reference sequence). With 6 bases removed from V and 0 bases from J, the gap between germline ends came to 9 bases. This CDR3 contains 14 residues.

The gene calls are TRBV19 and TRBJ2-5; D perhaps matches TRBD2 (6 bases). This CDR3 has 13 residues. The germline CDR1 and CDR2 sequences are LNHDA and SQIVND (reference sequence). Trimming removed 5 bases from V and 5 bases from J, with 12 bases in between. In DNA, the CDR3 is TGTGCCAGTAGTGCGGGACCTAGGGAGACCCAGTACTTC. Translating gives CASSAGPRETQYF. Together with reference TRBV19 and TRBJ2-5, the CDR3 gives the full variable domain: DGGITQSPKYLFRKEGQNVTLSCEQNLNHDAMYWYRQDPGQGLRLIYYSQIVNDFQKGDIAEGYSVSREKKESFPLTVTSAQKNPTAFYLCASSAGPRETQYFGPGTRLLVL.

The V gene is TRBV7-8, the J gene TRBJ1-2; D might be TRBD1 (5 bases). Trimming shortened V by 4 bases and J by 8 bases, and 17 bases separated the two germline ends. Germline V gene lookup returns CDR1 SGHVS and CDR2 FQNEAQ. The CDR3 has 14 residues. CDR3 sequence (DNA): TGTGCCAGCAGCTCGTCCTCCGGGCGGGACGGCTACACCTTC. It codes for CASSSSSGRDGYTF.